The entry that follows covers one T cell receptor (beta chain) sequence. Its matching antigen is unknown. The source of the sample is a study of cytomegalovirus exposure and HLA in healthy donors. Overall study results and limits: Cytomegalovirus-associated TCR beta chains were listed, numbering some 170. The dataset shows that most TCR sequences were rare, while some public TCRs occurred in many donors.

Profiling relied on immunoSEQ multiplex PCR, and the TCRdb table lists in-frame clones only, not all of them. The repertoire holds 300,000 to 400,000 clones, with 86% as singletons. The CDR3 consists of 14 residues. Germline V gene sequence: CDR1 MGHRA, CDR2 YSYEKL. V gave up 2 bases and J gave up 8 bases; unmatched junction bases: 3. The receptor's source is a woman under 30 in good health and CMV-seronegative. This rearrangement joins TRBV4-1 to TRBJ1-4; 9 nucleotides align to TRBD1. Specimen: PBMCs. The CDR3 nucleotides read TGCGCCAGCAGCCAAAGACAGGGGGTAGAAAAACTGTTTTTT. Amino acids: CASSQRQGVEKLFF.